These T cell receptor beta chains were read from a single sample in a study of PD-1 blockade in classical Hodgkin lymphoma. The table came from immunoSEQ multiplex PCR; TCRdb's copy has only in-frame clones and leaves some out. The data show around 93,000 clones, approximately 78% seen once. The specimen comprised peripheral blood mononuclear cells (PBMCs), sampled before the fourth cycle of nivolumab. These receptors were collected from a human donor with classical Hodgkin lymphoma. Both conserved end residues are part of each CDR3. D genes are given only for firm matches. Clone size appears in some rows only: once, few, many, or a class for an expanded clone.

clone size: .
D gene: TRBD2
V gene: TRBV19
J gene: TRBJ2-7
CDR3 protein: CASSERGPYEQYF
CDR3 DNA: TGTGCCAGTAGCGAGCGGGGGCCCTACGAGCAGTACTTC

clone size: few
D gene: .
V gene: TRBV9
J gene: TRBJ2-7
CDR3 protein: CASSVAGQQPYEQYF
CDR3 DNA: TGTGCCAGCAGCGTGGCCGGACAGCAACCCTACGAGCAGTACTTC

clone size: .
D gene: TRBD1
V gene: TRBV7-9
J gene: TRBJ1-1
CDR3 protein: CASSLKGTGPNTEAFF
CDR3 DNA: TGTGCCAGCAGCTTGAAGGGGACAGGGCCTAACACTGAAGCTTTCTTT

clone size: .
D gene: TRBD1
V gene: TRBV28
J gene: TRBJ1-4
CDR3 protein: CASSLPGQGGEKLFF
CDR3 DNA: TGTGCCAGCAGTTTGCCGGGACAGGGGGGGGAAAAACTGTTTTTT

clone size: .
D gene: .
V gene: TRBV7-8
J gene: TRBJ1-1
CDR3 protein: CASSLASGANTEAFF
CDR3 DNA: TGTGCCAGCAGCTTAGCCTCGGGAGCCAACACTGAAGCTTTCTTT

clone size: .
D gene: .
V gene: TRBV6-5
J gene: TRBJ2-3
CDR3 protein: CASRARGYTDTQYF
CDR3 DNA: TGTGCCAGCAGGGCCAGGGGTTACACAGATACGCAGTATTTT

clone size: .
D gene: TRBD1
V gene: TRBV27
J gene: TRBJ2-7
CDR3 protein: CASRSGQGVASSYEQYF
CDR3 DNA: TGTGCCAGCAGATCGGGACAGGGAGTCGCGAGCTCCTACGAGCAGTACTTC

clone size: .
D gene: .
V gene: TRBV5-8
J gene: TRBJ2-1
CDR3 protein: CASSFAGYLHNEQFF
CDR3 DNA: TGTGCCAGCAGCTTCGCAGGGTACCTACACAATGAGCAGTTCTTC

clone size: once
D gene: .
V gene: TRBV5-6
J gene: TRBJ1-5
CDR3 protein: CASSFGRIDSNQPQHF
CDR3 DNA: TGTGCCAGCAGCTTCGGTCGGATTGATAGCAATCAGCCCCAGCATTTT

clone size: .
D gene: .
V gene: TRBV2
J gene: TRBJ2-6
CDR3 protein: CASTTSGANVLTF
CDR3 DNA: TGTGCCAGCACGACCTCTGGGGCCAACGTCCTGACTTTC

clone size: .
D gene: TRBD2
V gene: TRBV7-2
J gene: TRBJ2-7
CDR3 protein: CASSSKRESYHEQYF
CDR3 DNA: TGTGCCAGCAGTTCCAAGCGGGAGAGCTACCACGAGCAGTACTTC

clone size: .
D gene: .
V gene: TRBV6-1
J gene: TRBJ1-4
CDR3 protein: CASSDLSRQTNEKLFF
CDR3 DNA: TGTGCCAGCAGTGACCTCTCTCGACAGACTAATGAAAAACTGTTTTTT

clone size: .
D gene: TRBD2
V gene: TRBV7-9
J gene: TRBJ2-1
CDR3 protein: CASSLWIAGVENEQFF
CDR3 DNA: TGTGCCAGCAGCTTGTGGATAGCGGGAGTCGAGAATGAGCAGTTCTTC

clone size: .
D gene: .
V gene: TRBV7-6
J gene: TRBJ1-1
CDR3 protein: CASSPRRTARLNTEAFF
CDR3 DNA: TGTGCCAGCAGCCCGAGGAGGACAGCCCGGCTGAACACTGAAGCTTTCTTT

clone size: .
D gene: .
V gene: TRBV7-8
J gene: TRBJ2-5
CDR3 protein: CASSFTGRETQYF
CDR3 DNA: TGTGCCAGCAGCTTTACAGGGCGAGAGACCCAGTACTTC

clone size: .
D gene: .
V gene: TRBV7-9
J gene: TRBJ1-3
CDR3 protein: CASSLQYSGNTIYF
CDR3 DNA: TGTGCCAGCAGCTTACAGTACTCTGGAAACACCATATATTTT

clone size: .
D gene: TRBD1
V gene: TRBV6-6
J gene: TRBJ1-1
CDR3 protein: CASSFRQGASTEAFF
CDR3 DNA: TGTGCCAGCAGTTTTCGACAGGGGGCTAGCACTGAAGCTTTCTTT

clone size: few
D gene: .
V gene: TRBV7-2
J gene: TRBJ2-5
CDR3 protein: CASSLNAGGGTQYF
CDR3 DNA: TGTGCCAGCAGCTTAAACGCCGGGGGAGGAACCCAGTACTTC

clone size: .
D gene: .
V gene: TRBV5-1
J gene: TRBJ2-5
CDR3 protein: CASSLGGNQETQYF
CDR3 DNA: TGCGCCAGCAGTTTAGGAGGCAACCAAGAGACCCAGTACTTC

clone size: few
D gene: .
V gene: TRBV11-1
J gene: TRBJ2-7
CDR3 protein: CASSLAGTSSYEQYF
CDR3 DNA: TGTGCCAGCAGCTTAGCAGGGACGAGCTCCTACGAGCAGTACTTC

clone size: .
D gene: TRBD1
V gene: TRBV9
J gene: TRBJ1-2
CDR3 protein: CASSSHPAGGYGYTF
CDR3 DNA: TGTGCCAGCAGCTCCCATCCTGCAGGGGGCTATGGCTACACCTTC

clone size: .
D gene: TRBD1
V gene: TRBV19
J gene: TRBJ2-1
CDR3 protein: CASNPRGLGFEQFF
CDR3 DNA: TGTGCCAGCAATCCAAGGGGGCTCGGTTTTGAGCAGTTCTTC

clone size: once
D gene: .
V gene: TRBV6-5
J gene: TRBJ1-3
CDR3 protein: CGSRGPLSSGNTIYF
CDR3 DNA: TGTGGATCGCGAGGGCCCCTTAGCTCTGGAAACACCATATATTTT

clone size: .
D gene: .
V gene: TRBV4-3
J gene: TRBJ2-2
CDR3 protein: CASSQDRGGPNTGELFF
CDR3 DNA: TGCGCCAGCAGCCAAGACCGCGGAGGACCTAACACCGGGGAGCTGTTTTTT

clone size: .
D gene: TRBD1
V gene: TRBV6-5
J gene: TRBJ2-1
CDR3 protein: CASSYSTGGNYNEQFF
CDR3 DNA: TGTGCCAGCAGTTACTCGACAGGGGGCAATTACAATGAGCAGTTCTTC

clone size: once
D gene: .
V gene: TRBV12-5
J gene: TRBJ2-3
CDR3 protein: CASGLWTAIDTQYF
CDR3 DNA: TGTGCTAGTGGTCTCTGGACAGCGATAGATACGCAGTATTTT

clone size: once
D gene: .
V gene: TRBV28
J gene: TRBJ1-2
CDR3 protein: CACNRPNYGYTF
CDR3 DNA: TGTGCCTGTAACCGACCTAACTATGGCTACACCTTC

clone size: .
D gene: .
V gene: TRBV2
J gene: TRBJ2-7
CDR3 protein: CASSNSRSAYEQYF
CDR3 DNA: TGTGCCAGCAGTAACTCCCGGTCTGCCTACGAGCAGTACTTC

clone size: .
D gene: .
V gene: TRBV7-8
J gene: TRBJ2-2
CDR3 protein: CASSFRTANTGELFF
CDR3 DNA: TGTGCCAGCAGCTTCCGGACCGCGAACACCGGGGAGCTGTTTTTT

clone size: once
D gene: .
V gene: TRBV10-3
J gene: TRBJ1-4
CDR3 protein: CAIRTDPTNEKLFF
CDR3 DNA: TGTGCCATCAGGACGGACCCAACTAATGAAAAACTGTTTTTT

clone size: .
D gene: .
V gene: TRBV27
J gene: TRBJ1-2
CDR3 protein: CASRERGGDGYTF
CDR3 DNA: TGTGCCAGCAGGGAAAGGGGGGGCGATGGCTACACCTTC

clone size: .
D gene: .
V gene: TRBV11-1
J gene: TRBJ2-7
CDR3 protein: CASSHPGPGEQYF
CDR3 DNA: TGTGCCAGCAGCCACCCGGGACCGGGCGAGCAGTACTTC

clone size: once
D gene: TRBD2
V gene: TRBV6-8
J gene: TRBJ2-3
CDR3 protein: CASSYGTSGRHSSTDTQYF
CDR3 DNA: TGTGCCAGCAGTTACGGGACTAGCGGGAGACACTCTAGCACAGATACGCAGTATTTT

clone size: .
D gene: .
V gene: TRBV6-6
J gene: TRBJ2-7
CDR3 protein: CASSRGPSEQYF
CDR3 DNA: TGTGCCAGCAGTCGTGGACCTTCCGAGCAGTACTTC

clone size: .
D gene: .
V gene: TRBV7-9
J gene: TRBJ1-4
CDR3 protein: CASSLVTGTGNEKLFF
CDR3 DNA: TGTGCCAGCAGCTTAGTGACAGGCACGGGTAATGAAAAACTGTTTTTT

clone size: few
D gene: .
V gene: TRBV5-4
J gene: TRBJ1-4
CDR3 protein: CASSTIRGDEKLFF
CDR3 DNA: TGTGCCAGCAGCACGATACGCGGGGATGAAAAACTGTTTTTT

clone size: .
D gene: TRBD1
V gene: TRBV4-2
J gene: TRBJ1-3
CDR3 protein: CASSQDPQGSATGTIYF
CDR3 DNA: TGTGCCAGCAGCCAGGATCCACAGGGGAGTGCGACGGGTACCATATATTTT

clone size: .
D gene: .
V gene: TRBV7-9
J gene: TRBJ1-1
CDR3 protein: CASSLNARGGAFF
CDR3 DNA: TGTGCCAGCAGCTTAAACGCGAGGGGGGGAGCTTTCTTT

clone size: .
D gene: .
V gene: TRBV2
J gene: TRBJ2-3
CDR3 protein: CASSGGGTSTDTQYF
CDR3 DNA: TGTGCCAGCAGTGGGGGCGGTACTAGCACAGATACGCAGTATTTT

clone size: .
D gene: .
V gene: TRBV5-4
J gene: TRBJ1-2
CDR3 protein: CASSGTGSPNYGYTF
CDR3 DNA: TGTGCCAGCAGCGGAACAGGGTCCCCCAACTATGGCTACACCTTC

clone size: .
D gene: TRBD1
V gene: TRBV14
J gene: TRBJ1-1
CDR3 protein: CASSQQLQGGNTEAFF
CDR3 DNA: TGTGCCAGCAGCCAACAGTTACAGGGGGGGAACACTGAAGCTTTCTTT

clone size: .
D gene: TRBD1
V gene: TRBV2
J gene: TRBJ2-5
CDR3 protein: CASSQGQGWSETQYF
CDR3 DNA: TGTGCCAGCAGTCAGGGACAGGGGTGGTCGGAGACCCAGTACTTC

clone size: .
D gene: .
V gene: TRBV10-3
J gene: TRBJ1-1
CDR3 protein: CAISEAENTEAFF
CDR3 DNA: TGTGCCATCAGTGAGGCCGAGAACACTGAAGCTTTCTTT

clone size: .
D gene: .
V gene: TRBV7-2
J gene: TRBJ2-3
CDR3 protein: CASSFRSPREDTQYF
CDR3 DNA: TGTGCCAGCAGCTTCCGTTCCCCCCGAGAAGATACGCAGTATTTT

clone size: .
D gene: .
V gene: TRBV11-2
J gene: TRBJ2-5
CDR3 protein: CASSLDRGRQETQYF
CDR3 DNA: TGTGCCAGCAGCTTAGATCGGGGGCGCCAAGAGACCCAGTACTTC

clone size: .
D gene: TRBD1
V gene: TRBV10-3
J gene: TRBJ1-4
CDR3 protein: CAISGERAGTGRPGEKLFF
CDR3 DNA: TGTGCCATCAGTGGGGAACGGGCCGGGACAGGGAGGCCCGGTGAAAAACTGTTTTTT

clone size: many
D gene: TRBD2
V gene: TRBV11-2
J gene: TRBJ2-2
CDR3 protein: CASSLGGTRNTGELFF
CDR3 DNA: TGTGCCAGCAGCTTAGGGGGGACTAGAAACACCGGGGAGCTGTTTTTT

clone size: .
D gene: .
V gene: TRBV27
J gene: TRBJ2-3
CDR3 protein: CASRGSGEDTQYF
CDR3 DNA: TGTGCCAGCAGAGGGTCTGGGGAAGATACGCAGTATTTT

clone size: .
D gene: TRBD2
V gene: TRBV6-5
J gene: TRBJ2-7
CDR3 protein: CASRRSGRAGEQYF
CDR3 DNA: TGTGCCAGCAGACGAAGCGGGAGGGCTGGCGAGCAGTACTTC

clone size: .
D gene: .
V gene: TRBV7-3
J gene: TRBJ1-3
CDR3 protein: CASSLTTGGNTIYF
CDR3 DNA: TGTGCCAGCAGCTTAACGACAGGAGGAAACACCATATATTTT

clone size: .
D gene: .
V gene: TRBV6-5
J gene: TRBJ2-2
CDR3 protein: CASSYSLSTGELFF
CDR3 DNA: TGTGCCAGCAGTTACTCGCTCAGCACCGGGGAGCTGTTTTTT

clone size: .
D gene: .
V gene: TRBV11-2
J gene: TRBJ2-7
CDR3 protein: CASSSMGRGFYEQYF
CDR3 DNA: TGTGCCAGCAGTTCCATGGGCAGGGGATTCTACGAGCAGTACTTC

clone size: few
D gene: .
V gene: TRBV5-1
J gene: TRBJ1-4
CDR3 protein: CASSWDPVAPTNEKLFF
CDR3 DNA: TGCGCCAGCAGTTGGGACCCTGTAGCCCCAACTAATGAAAAACTGTTTTTT

clone size: .
D gene: .
V gene: TRBV6-5
J gene: TRBJ2-7
CDR3 protein: CASSPGLSYEQYF
CDR3 DNA: TGTGCCAGCAGCCCGGGCCTGTCCTACGAGCAGTACTTC

clone size: .
D gene: TRBD2
V gene: TRBV30
J gene: TRBJ2-3
CDR3 protein: CAWSVGGISTDTQYF
CDR3 DNA: TGTGCCTGGAGTGTGGGAGGGATAAGCACAGATACGCAGTATTTT

clone size: few
D gene: .
V gene: TRBV4-3
J gene: TRBJ1-4
CDR3 protein: CASKSGANEKLFF
CDR3 DNA: TGCGCCAGCAAGTCAGGGGCTAATGAAAAACTGTTTTTT

clone size: .
D gene: .
V gene: TRBV7-7
J gene: TRBJ2-2
CDR3 protein: CTSSPDWNTGELFF
CDR3 DNA: TGTACTAGCAGCCCGGACTGGAACACCGGGGAGCTGTTTTTT

clone size: .
D gene: .
V gene: TRBV6-6
J gene: TRBJ2-7
CDR3 protein: CASSGAYRVSEQYF
CDR3 DNA: TGTGCCAGCAGCGGGGCCTACAGGGTAAGCGAGCAGTACTTC

clone size: .
D gene: .
V gene: TRBV2
J gene: TRBJ2-5
CDR3 protein: CASLLEETQYF
CDR3 DNA: TGTGCCAGCCTCCTGGAGGAGACCCAGTACTTC

clone size: .
D gene: TRBD1
V gene: TRBV25-1
J gene: TRBJ1-1
CDR3 protein: CASSATDRGRTEAFF
CDR3 DNA: TGTGCCAGCAGTGCAACCGACAGGGGACGGACTGAAGCTTTCTTT